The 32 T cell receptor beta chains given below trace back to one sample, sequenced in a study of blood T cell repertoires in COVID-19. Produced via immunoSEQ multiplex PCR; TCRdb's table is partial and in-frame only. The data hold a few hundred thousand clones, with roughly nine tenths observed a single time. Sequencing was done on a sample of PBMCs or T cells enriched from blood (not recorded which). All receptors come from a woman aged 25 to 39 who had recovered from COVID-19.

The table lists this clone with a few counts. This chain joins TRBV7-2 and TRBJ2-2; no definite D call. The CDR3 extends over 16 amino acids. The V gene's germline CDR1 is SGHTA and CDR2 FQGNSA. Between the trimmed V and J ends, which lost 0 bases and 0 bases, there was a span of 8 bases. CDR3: CASSLAGLTNTGELFF. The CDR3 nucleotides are TGTGCCAGCAGCTTAGCCGGTTTAACGAACACCGGGGAGCTGTTTTTT.

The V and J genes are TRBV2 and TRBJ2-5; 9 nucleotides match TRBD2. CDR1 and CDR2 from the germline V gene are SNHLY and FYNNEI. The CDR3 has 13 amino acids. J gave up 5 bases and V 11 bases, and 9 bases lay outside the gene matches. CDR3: CAGTSGLRETQYF. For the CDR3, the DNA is TGTGCCGGAACTAGCGGGCTTCGGGAGACCCAGTACTTC. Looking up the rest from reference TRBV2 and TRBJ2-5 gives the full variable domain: EPEVTQTPSHQVTQMGQEVILRCVPISNHLYFYWYRQILGQKVEFLVSFYNNEISEKSEIFDDQFSVERPDGSNFTLKIRSTKLEDSAMYFCAGTSGLRETQYFGPGTRLLVL.

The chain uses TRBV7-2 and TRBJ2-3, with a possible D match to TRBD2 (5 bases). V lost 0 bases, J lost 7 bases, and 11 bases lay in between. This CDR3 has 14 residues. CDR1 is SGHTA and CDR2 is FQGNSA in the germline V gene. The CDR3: CASSLARGDYTQYF. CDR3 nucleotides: TGTGCCAGCAGCTTAGCCCGGGGTGACTATACGCAGTATTTT.

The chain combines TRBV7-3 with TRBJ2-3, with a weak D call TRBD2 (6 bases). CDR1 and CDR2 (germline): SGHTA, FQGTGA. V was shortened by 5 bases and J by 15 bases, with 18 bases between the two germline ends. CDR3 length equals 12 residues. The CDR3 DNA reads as TGTGCCAGCAGCCCGGGACTCCAGGTTCTATATTTT. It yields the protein CASSPGLQVLYF.

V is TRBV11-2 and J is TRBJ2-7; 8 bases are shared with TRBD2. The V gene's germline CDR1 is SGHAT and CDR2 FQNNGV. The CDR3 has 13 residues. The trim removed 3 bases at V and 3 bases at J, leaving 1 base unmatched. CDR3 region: CASSFRGGYEQYF. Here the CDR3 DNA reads TGTGCCAGCAGCTTCCGGGGGGGCTACGAGCAGTACTTC.

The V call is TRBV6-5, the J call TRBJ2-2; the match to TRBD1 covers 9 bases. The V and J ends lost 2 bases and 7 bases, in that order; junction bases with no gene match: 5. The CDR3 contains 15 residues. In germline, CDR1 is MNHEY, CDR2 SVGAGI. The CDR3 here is CASSYATGGGGELFF. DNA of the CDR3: TGTGCCAGCAGTTACGCAACAGGGGGCGGCGGGGAGCTGTTTTTT.

Here the CDR3 DNA reads TGTGCCAGCAGTTTATCCCCACACCCTTCCCCCACAGATACGCAGTATTTT. This gives the protein CASSLSPHPSPTDTQYF. This chain links TRBV27 with TRBJ2-3; D is ambiguous. The CDR3 consists of 17 residues. Germline CDR1 and CDR2: MNHEY and SMNVEV (reference sequence). V shed 0 bases and J shed 2 bases, with 15 bases lying between them.

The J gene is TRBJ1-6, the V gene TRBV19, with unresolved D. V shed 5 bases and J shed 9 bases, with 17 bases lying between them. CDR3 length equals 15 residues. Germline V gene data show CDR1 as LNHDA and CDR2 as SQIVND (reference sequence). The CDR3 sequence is CASSPQSGKASPLHF. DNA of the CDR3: TGTGCCAGTAGTCCCCAATCGGGTAAAGCTTCACCCCTCCACTTT.

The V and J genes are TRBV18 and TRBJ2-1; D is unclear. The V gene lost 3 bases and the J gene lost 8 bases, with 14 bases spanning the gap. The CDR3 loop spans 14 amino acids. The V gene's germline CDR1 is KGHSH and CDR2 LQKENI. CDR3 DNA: TGTGCCAGCTCACCGGCCCAGGCCATCCATGAGCAGTTCTTC. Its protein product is CASSPAQAIHEQFF.

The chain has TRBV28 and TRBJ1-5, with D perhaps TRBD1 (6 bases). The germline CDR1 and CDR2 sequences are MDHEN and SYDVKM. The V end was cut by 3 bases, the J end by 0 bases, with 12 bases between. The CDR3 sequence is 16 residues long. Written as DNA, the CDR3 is TGTGCCAGCAGTTTCGTGACAGGCCTTAGCAATCAGCCCCAGCATTTT. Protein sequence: CASSFVTGLSNQPQHF.

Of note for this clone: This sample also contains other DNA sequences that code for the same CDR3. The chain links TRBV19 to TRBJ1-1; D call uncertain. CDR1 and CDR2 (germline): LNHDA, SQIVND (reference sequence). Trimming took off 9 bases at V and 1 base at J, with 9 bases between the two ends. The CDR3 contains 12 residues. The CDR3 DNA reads TGTGCCAGCTCACCAGGGAACACTGAAGCTTTCTTT. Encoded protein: CASSPGNTEAFF.

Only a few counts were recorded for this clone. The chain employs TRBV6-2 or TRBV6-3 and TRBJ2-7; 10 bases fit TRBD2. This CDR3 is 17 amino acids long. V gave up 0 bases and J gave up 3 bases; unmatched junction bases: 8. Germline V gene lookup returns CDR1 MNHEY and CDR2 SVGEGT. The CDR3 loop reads CASSYSQRSGGIYEQYF. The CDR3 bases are TGTGCCAGCAGTTACTCGCAACGTAGCGGGGGGATCTACGAGCAGTACTTC.

The CDR3 nucleotides are TGTGCCAGCAGTTTAGGACAAGAGCTTGCTTTCTTT. It translates to CASSLGQELAFF. The chain links TRBV12-3 or TRBV12-4 to TRBJ1-1; D is uncertain. V gave up 1 base and J gave up 11 bases, with 11 bases separating them. There are 12 residues in the CDR3.

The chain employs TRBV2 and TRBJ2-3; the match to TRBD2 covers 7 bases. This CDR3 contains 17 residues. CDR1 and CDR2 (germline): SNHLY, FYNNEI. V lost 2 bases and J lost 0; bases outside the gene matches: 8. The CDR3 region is CASSEWAGVSSTDTQYF. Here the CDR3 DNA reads TGTGCCAGCAGTGAATGGGCGGGGGTCTCAAGCACAGATACGCAGTATTTT.

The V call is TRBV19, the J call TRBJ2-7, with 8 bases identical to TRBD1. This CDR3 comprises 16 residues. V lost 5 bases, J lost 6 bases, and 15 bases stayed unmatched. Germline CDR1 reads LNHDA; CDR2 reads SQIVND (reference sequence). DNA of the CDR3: TGTGCCAGTAGTGGACGACAGGGGATTGGGCCGGGCGAGCAGTACTTC. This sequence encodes CASSGRQGIGPGEQYF.

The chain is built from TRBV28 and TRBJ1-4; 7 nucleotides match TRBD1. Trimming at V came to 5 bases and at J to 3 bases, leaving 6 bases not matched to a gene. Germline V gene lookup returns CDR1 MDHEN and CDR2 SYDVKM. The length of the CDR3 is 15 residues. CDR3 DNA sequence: TGTGCCAGCAGTGCCCCAGGGGGAGCTAATGAAAAACTGTTTTTT. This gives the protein CASSAPGGANEKLFF.

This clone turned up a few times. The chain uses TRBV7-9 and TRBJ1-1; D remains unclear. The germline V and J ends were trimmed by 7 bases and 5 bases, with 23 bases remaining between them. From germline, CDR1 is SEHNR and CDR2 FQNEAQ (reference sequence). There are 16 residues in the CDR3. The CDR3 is CASTPGLGRTGTEAFF. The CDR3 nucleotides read TGTGCCAGCACTCCGGGATTAGGCCGGACGGGAACTGAAGCTTTCTTT.

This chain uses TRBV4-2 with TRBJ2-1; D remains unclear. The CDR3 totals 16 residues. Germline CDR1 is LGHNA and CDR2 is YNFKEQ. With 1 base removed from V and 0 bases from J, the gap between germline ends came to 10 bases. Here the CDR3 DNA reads TGTGCCAGCAGCCAAGGATTAACCAGCTCCTACAATGAGCAGTTCTTC. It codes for CASSQGLTSSYNEQFF.

CDR3 nucleotide sequence: TGTGCCAGCAGCCCGATGGGGCTTAGCTCCTACGAGCAGTACTTC. This gives the protein CASSPMGLSSYEQYF. The chain uses TRBV7-9 and TRBJ2-7; possible D gene TRBD1, 5 bases. The V end was cut by 5 bases, the J end by 0 bases, with 14 bases between. Germline V gene sequence: CDR1 SEHNR, CDR2 FQNEAQ (reference sequence). This CDR3 contains 15 residues.

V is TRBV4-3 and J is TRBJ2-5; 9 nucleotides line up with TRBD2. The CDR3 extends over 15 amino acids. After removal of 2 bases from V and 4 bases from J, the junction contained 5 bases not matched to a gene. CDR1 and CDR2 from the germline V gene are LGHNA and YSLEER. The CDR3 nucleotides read TGCGCCAGCAGCCAATCGACTAGCGGTAGAGAGACCCAGTACTTC. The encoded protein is CASSQSTSGRETQYF.

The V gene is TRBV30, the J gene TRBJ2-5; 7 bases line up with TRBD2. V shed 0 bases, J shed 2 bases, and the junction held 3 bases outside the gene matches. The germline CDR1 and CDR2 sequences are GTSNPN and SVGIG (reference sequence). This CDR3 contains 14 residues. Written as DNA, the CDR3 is TGTGCCTGGAGTGTGGGAGGGGCGCAAGAGACCCAGTACTTC. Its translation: CAWSVGGAQETQYF.

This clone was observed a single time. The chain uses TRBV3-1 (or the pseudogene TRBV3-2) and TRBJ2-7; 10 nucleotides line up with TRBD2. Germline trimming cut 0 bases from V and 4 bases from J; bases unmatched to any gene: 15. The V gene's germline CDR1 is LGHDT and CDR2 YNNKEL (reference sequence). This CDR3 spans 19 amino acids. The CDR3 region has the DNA TGTGCCAGCAGCCAAGAGGATGTGAGAGCGGGAGGGCCCCCATACGAGCAGTACTTC. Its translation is CASSQEDVRAGGPPYEQYF.

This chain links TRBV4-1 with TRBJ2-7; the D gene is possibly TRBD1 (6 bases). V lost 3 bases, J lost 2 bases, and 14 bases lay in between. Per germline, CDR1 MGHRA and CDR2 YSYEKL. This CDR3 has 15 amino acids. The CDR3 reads CASSHKTGYTYEQYF. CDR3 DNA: TGCGCCAGCAGCCACAAGACAGGCTATACCTACGAGCAGTACTTC.

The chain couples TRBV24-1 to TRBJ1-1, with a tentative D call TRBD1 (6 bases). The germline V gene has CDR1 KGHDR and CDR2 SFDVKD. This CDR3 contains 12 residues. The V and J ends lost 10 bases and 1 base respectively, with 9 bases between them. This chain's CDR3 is CATRGGNTEAFF. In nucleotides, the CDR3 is TGTGCCACGAGAGGGGGGAACACTGAAGCTTTCTTT.

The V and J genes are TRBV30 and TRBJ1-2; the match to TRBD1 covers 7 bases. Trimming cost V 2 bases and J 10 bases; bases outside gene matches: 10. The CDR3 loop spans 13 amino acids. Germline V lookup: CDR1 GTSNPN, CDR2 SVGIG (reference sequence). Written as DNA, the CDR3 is TGTGCCTGGAGTCCCAGACAGGGTACGGCCTACACCTTC. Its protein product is CAWSPRQGTAYTF.

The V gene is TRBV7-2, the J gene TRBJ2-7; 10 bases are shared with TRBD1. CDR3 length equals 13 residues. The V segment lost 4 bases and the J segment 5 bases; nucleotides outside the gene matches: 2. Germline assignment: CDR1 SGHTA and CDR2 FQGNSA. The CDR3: CASSYGQGDEQYF. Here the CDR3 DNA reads TGTGCCAGCAGCTATGGACAGGGGGACGAGCAGTACTTC.

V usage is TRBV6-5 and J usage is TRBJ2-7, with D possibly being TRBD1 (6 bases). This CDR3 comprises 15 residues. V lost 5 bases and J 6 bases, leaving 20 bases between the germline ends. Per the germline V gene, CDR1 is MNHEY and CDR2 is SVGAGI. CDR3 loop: CASSPRGRGWAEQYF. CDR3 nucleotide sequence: TGTGCCAGCAGTCCCCGGGGCAGGGGATGGGCCGAGCAGTACTTC.

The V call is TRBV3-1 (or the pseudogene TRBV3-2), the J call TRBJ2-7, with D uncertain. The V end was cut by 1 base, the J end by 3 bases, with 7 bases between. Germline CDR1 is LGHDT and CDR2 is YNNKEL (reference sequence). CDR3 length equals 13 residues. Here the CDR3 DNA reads TGTGCCAGCAGCCAAGTTTTCCGCTACGAGCAGTACTTC. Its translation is CASSQVFRYEQYF.

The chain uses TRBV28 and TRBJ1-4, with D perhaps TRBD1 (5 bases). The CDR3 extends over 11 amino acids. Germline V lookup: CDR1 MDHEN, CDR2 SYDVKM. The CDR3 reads CAVGGGEKLFF. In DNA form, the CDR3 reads TGTGCTGTCGGGGGAGGGGAAAAACTGTTTTTT.

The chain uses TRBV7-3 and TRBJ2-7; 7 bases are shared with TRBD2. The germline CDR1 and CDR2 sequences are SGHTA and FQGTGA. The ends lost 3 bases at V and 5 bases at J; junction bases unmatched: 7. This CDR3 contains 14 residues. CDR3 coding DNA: TGTGCCAGCAGCTTTGGCGGGAGTAGGAACGAGCAGTACTTC. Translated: CASSFGGSRNEQYF. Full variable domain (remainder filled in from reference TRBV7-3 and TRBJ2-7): GAGVSQTPSNKVTEKGKYVELRCDPISGHTALYWYRQSLGQGPEFLIYFQGTGAADDSGLPNDRFFAVRPEGSVSTLKIQRTERGDSAVYLCASSFGGSRNEQYFGPGTRLTVT.

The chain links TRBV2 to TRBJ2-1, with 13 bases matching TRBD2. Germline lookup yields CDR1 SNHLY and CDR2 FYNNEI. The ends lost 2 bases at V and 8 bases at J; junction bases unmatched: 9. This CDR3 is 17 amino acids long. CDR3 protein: CASSELSGTSGNYEQFF. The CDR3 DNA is TGTGCCAGCAGTGAACTCTCCGGGACTAGCGGGAACTATGAGCAGTTCTTC.

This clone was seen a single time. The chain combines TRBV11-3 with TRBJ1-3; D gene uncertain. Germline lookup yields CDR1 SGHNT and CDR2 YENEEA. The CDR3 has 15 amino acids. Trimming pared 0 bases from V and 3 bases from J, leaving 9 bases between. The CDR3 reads CASSLDGSYGNTIYF. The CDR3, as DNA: TGTGCCAGCAGCTTAGATGGGAGTTATGGAAACACCATATATTTT.